These 31 T cell receptor beta chains originate from one sample sequenced in a study of blood T cell repertoires in COVID-19. Using immunoSEQ multiplex PCR, the repertoire was profiled, and TCRdb retains in-frame clones only, with some absent. The sample records tens of thousands of clones, about 90% being singletons. Material: peripheral blood. These receptors originate from a woman in her 70s with acute or convalescent COVID-19.

The V and J genes are TRBV11-3 and TRBJ1-5; D not resolved. CDR3 length equals 13 residues. V gave up 5 bases and J gave up 0 bases, with 5 bases separating them. The germline gives CDR1 SGHNT, CDR2 YENEEA. The CDR3 region has the DNA TGTGCCAGCAGCGAGAATAGCAATCAGCCCCAGCATTTT. Amino acids: CASSENSNQPQHF.

This clone appeared once. The genes are TRBV11-3 and TRBJ2-5; 8 bases agree with TRBD1. This CDR3 has 14 residues. In germline, CDR1 is SGHNT, CDR2 YENEEA. The J segment lost 7 bases and the V segment lost 4 bases, leaving 8 bases of the junction unmatched. The CDR3 coding sequence is TGTGCCAGCAGCTACACGACAGGGGCGGGGACCCAGTACTTC. Amino acid sequence: CASSYTTGAGTQYF.

The V call is TRBV5-4, the J call TRBJ1-2; D is perhaps TRBD1 (6 bases). CDR3 size: 15 residues. Germline V gives CDR1 SGHNT, CDR2 YYREEE (reference sequence). Between the trimmed V and J ends, which lost 0 bases and 2 bases, there was a span of 11 bases. In nucleotides, the CDR3 is TGTGCCAGCAGCTTGGAAGGTGGACAGAACTATGGCTACACCTTC. Its protein is CASSLEGGQNYGYTF.

The J gene is TRBJ1-5, the V gene TRBV6-2 or TRBV6-3; 7 bases agree with TRBD1. The germline gives CDR1 MNHEY, CDR2 SVGEGT. V lost 0 bases and J lost 3; bases outside the gene matches: 8. CDR3 length equals 17 residues. The CDR3 is CASSYSGQPTANQPQHF. The CDR3 DNA is TGTGCCAGCAGTTACTCGGGACAGCCCACGGCCAATCAGCCCCAGCATTTT.

The chain joins TRBV6-5 to TRBJ2-5, with D tentatively TRBD1 (5 bases). V dropped 0 bases and J dropped 4 bases, with 15 bases sitting between them. The CDR3 contains 16 residues. Germline V CDR1 and CDR2: MNHEY, SVGAGI. Here the CDR3 DNA reads TGTGCCAGCAGTTACTCGGGGCTTCGGGTTGGAGAGACCCAGTACTTC. Protein sequence: CASSYSGLRVGETQYF.

The chain is built from TRBV7-2 and TRBJ2-2; D is unresolved. The germline V and J ends were trimmed by 6 bases and 6 bases, with 8 bases remaining between them. The CDR3 extends over 12 amino acids. Germline CDR1 and CDR2: SGHTA and FQGNSA. Written as DNA, the CDR3 is TGTGCCAGCAGACGAGTGGCCGGGGAGCTGTTTTTT. This gives the protein CASRRVAGELFF.

The genes are TRBV11-2 and TRBJ2-7; 11 nucleotides match TRBD1. The CDR3 runs to 15 residues. Trimming cost V 2 bases and J 2 bases; bases outside gene matches: 2. Germline assignment: CDR1 SGHAT and CDR2 FQNNGV. The CDR3 is CASSLSGQGAYEQYV. CDR3 in DNA: TGTGCCAGCAGCTTATCGGGACAGGGGGCCTACGAGCAGTACGTC.

The gene calls are TRBV11-2 and TRBJ2-1, with 9 positions matching TRBD2. V shed 0 bases, J shed 7 bases, and the junction held 7 bases outside the gene matches. Germline loops: CDR1 SGHAT, CDR2 FQNNGV. The CDR3 contains 16 residues. The CDR3 is CASSLEWTSAGNEQFF. CDR3 nucleotides: TGTGCCAGCAGCTTAGAATGGACTAGCGCCGGGAATGAGCAGTTCTTC.

This chain uses TRBV18 with TRBJ2-5; 10 positions agree with TRBD2. The CDR3 is 16 residues long. Losses at the gene ends were 0 bases for V and 5 bases for J; bases not matched to a gene: 6. CDR1 KGHSH and CDR2 LQKENI come from the germline V gene. The CDR3 nucleotides read TGTGCCAGCTCACCACCGAACCTAGCGGGGGTTGAGACCCAGTACTTC. It encodes CASSPPNLAGVETQYF.

This clone is medium-sized within its sample. The V and J genes are TRBV5-1 and TRBJ2-3, with 7 bases lining up with TRBD2. CDR1 and CDR2 from the germline V gene are SGHRS and YFSETQ. J was trimmed by 6 bases and V by 2 bases; bases with no gene match: 12. This CDR3 spans 16 amino acids. CDR3 bases: TGCGCCAGCAGCTTCCGGGCGGGAGCGGGTGTCGATACGCAGTATTTT. Encoded protein: CASSFRAGAGVDTQYF. The whole variable domain, remainder taken from reference TRBV5-1 and TRBJ2-3, is KAGVTQTPRYLIKTRGQQVTLSCSPISGHRSVSWYQQTPGQGLQFLFEYFSETQRNKGNFPGRFSGRQFSNSRSEMNVSTLELGDSALYLCASSFRAGAGVDTQYFGPGTRLTVL.

The chain combines TRBV15 with TRBJ2-7, with D possibly TRBD1 on 5 matching bases. The V and J ends lost 0 bases and 7 bases respectively, with 13 bases between them. The germline V gene has CDR1 LNHNV and CDR2 YYDKDF (reference sequence). This CDR3 contains 14 residues. CDR3 residues: CATSRDAGPREQYV. CDR3 coding DNA: TGTGCCACCAGCAGAGATGCAGGGCCGAGGGAGCAGTACGTC.

The chain employs TRBV7-2 and TRBJ1-1; no firm D call. Germline V gene data show CDR1 as SGHTA and CDR2 as FQGNSA. The CDR3 runs 13 residues. V lost 5 bases, J lost 7 bases, and 14 bases lay in between. In nucleotides, the CDR3 is TGTGCCAGCAGCCAAATAGAGGGCTATGAAGCTTTCTTT. This encodes CASSQIEGYEAFF.

V usage is TRBV6-2 or TRBV6-3 and J usage is TRBJ2-5; 8 nucleotides align to TRBD2. CDR3 size: 15 residues. V lost 5 bases, J lost 2 bases, and 7 bases stayed unmatched. Germline CDR1 MNHEY, CDR2 SVGEGT. CDR3 sequence (DNA): TGTGCCAGCAGTCGGACTAGCAGACTTCAAGAGACCCAGTACTTC. Protein: CASSRTSRLQETQYF.

This rearrangement joins TRBV14 to TRBJ2-3, with TRBD2 as a possible D gene (6 bases). The CDR3 runs to 12 residues. V lost 1 base and J lost 14, with 13 bases in between. Germline CDR1 reads SGHDN; CDR2 reads FVKESK. The CDR3 DNA is TGTGCCAGCAGCCAAGTACCGGGAGTACGGTATTTT. Translation: CASSQVPGVRYF.

The rearrangement joins TRBV7-3 to TRBJ1-1; D is perhaps TRBD1 (5 bases). The CDR3 is made up of 13 amino acids. The germline CDR1 and CDR2 sequences are SGHTA and FQGTGA. Deletions cut 4 bases from V and 3 bases from J, with 9 bases between. The CDR3 bases are TGTGCCAGCAGCTCAGGGCCCGACACTGAAGCTTTCTTT. Amino acids: CASSSGPDTEAFF. The full variable domain, completed using reference TRBV7-3 and TRBJ1-1, is GAGVSQTPSNKVTEKGKYVELRCDPISGHTALYWYRQSLGQGPEFLIYFQGTGAADDSGLPNDRFFAVRPEGSVSTLKIQRTERGDSAVYLCASSSGPDTEAFFGQGTRLTVV.

This sequence joins TRBV19 and TRBJ1-5, with 10 bases lining up with TRBD1. Per the germline V gene, CDR1 is LNHDA and CDR2 is SQIVND (reference sequence). This CDR3 is 16 amino acids long. The ends lost 6 bases at V and 5 bases at J; junction bases unmatched: 10. The CDR3 sequence: CASRLRDRGRYQPQHF. DNA of the CDR3: TGTGCCAGTAGGCTCCGGGACAGGGGCCGCTATCAGCCCCAGCATTTT.

The gene calls are TRBV6-8 and TRBJ1-5; unclear D gene. The CDR3 totals 16 residues. Germline V gives CDR1 MNHGY, CDR2 SAAAGT. The V and J ends lost 2 bases and 0 bases respectively, with 11 bases between them. The CDR3 DNA reads TGTGCCAGCAGTTACGAGGCAGCCCTTAGCAATCAGCCCCAGCATTTT. Translated: CASSYEAALSNQPQHF.

The chain uses TRBV28 and TRBJ2-5, with 7 positions matching TRBD2. This CDR3 region has 14 residues. Unmatched junction bases numbered 6, after V lost 6 bases and J lost 2 bases. Looked up from germline, CDR1 is MDHEN and CDR2 is SYDVKM. The CDR3 protein is CASSGGRAQETQYF. Here the CDR3 DNA reads TGTGCCAGCAGCGGGGGGAGGGCGCAAGAGACCCAGTACTTC.

The J gene is TRBJ2-7, the V gene TRBV10-1, with a possible D match to TRBD1 (6 bases). Germline CDR1 WNHNN, CDR2 SYGVQD (reference sequence). This CDR3 is built from 14 residues. V lost 0 bases, J lost 4 bases, and 10 bases lay in between. This CDR3 reads CASSESGQPYEQYV. The CDR3, as DNA: TGCGCCAGCAGTGAGTCGGGACAACCTTACGAGCAGTACGTC.

The gene calls are TRBV6-5 and TRBJ2-1; maybe TRBD2 (6 bases). This CDR3 has 14 residues. CDR1 and CDR2 (germline): MNHEY, SVGAGI. The ends were cut back, 2 bases at V and 5 bases at J, with 10 bases in the middle. CDR3 in amino acids: CASSYIAGNNEQFF. The CDR3 bases are TGTGCCAGCAGTTACATTGCGGGGAACAATGAGCAGTTCTTC.

V and J are TRBV18 and TRBJ1-1, with D tentatively TRBD1 (5 bases). CDR3 length: 13 residues. Trimming took off 4 bases at V and 3 bases at J, with 9 bases between the two ends. Germline V gene lookup returns CDR1 KGHSH and CDR2 LQKENI. The CDR3 coding sequence is TGTGCCAGCTCACTACAGGACGACACTGAAGCTTTCTTT. Residues: CASSLQDDTEAFF.

CDR3 nucleotides: TGTGCCACCAGTGATTTTTTTGGGACTAATCTGAATGAGCAGTTCTTC. Translated: CATSDFFGTNLNEQFF. V and J are TRBV24-1 and TRBJ2-1; 7 bases are a match to TRBD2. Per germline, CDR1 KGHDR and CDR2 SFDVKD. V was clipped by 1 base and J by 7 bases; unmatched bases: 9. The CDR3 spans 16 residues.

The chain combines TRBV30 with TRBJ1-2, with a tentative D call TRBD1 (5 bases). Trimming cost V 8 bases and J 4 bases, with 17 bases left between them. The CDR3 extends over 13 amino acids. Looked up from germline, CDR1 is GTSNPN and CDR2 is SVGIG (reference sequence). The CDR3 loop is CAAETDFSYGYTF. Here the CDR3 DNA reads TGTGCCGCCGAGACAGATTTCTCCTATGGCTACACCTTC.

In regard to this clone: The junction departs from germline at one end; a sequencing error may be responsible. The chain links TRBV7-6 to TRBJ2-3; TRBD1 matches at 7 bases. The CDR3 has 11 amino acids. Germline V CDR1 and CDR2: SGHVS, FNYEAQ. This CDR3 reads CASSLQGWQVF. CDR3 nucleotide sequence: TGTGCCAGCAGCCTACAGGGGTGGCAAGTTTTT.

This chain connects TRBV6-4 to TRBJ2-5; a possible D gene is TRBD1 (6 bases). The CDR3 spans 16 residues. V lost 7 bases to trimming and J lost 5 bases, with 23 bases between them. Germline assignment: CDR1 MRHNA and CDR2 SNTAGT. CDR3 bases: TGTGCCAGCAACTCCATGGACAGTCAAACAGGGGAGACCCAGTACTTC. This sequence encodes CASNSMDSQTGETQYF.

This chain connects TRBV5-4 to TRBJ2-1, with D possibly being TRBD2 (5 bases). This CDR3 is built from 13 residues. The V end lost 1 base, the J end lost 9 bases, and 11 bases lay between the germline ends. Germline V CDR1 and CDR2: SGHNT, YYREEE (reference sequence). The CDR3: CASSLKGEIEQFF. CDR3 bases: TGTGCCAGCAGCTTGAAGGGAGAGATTGAGCAGTTCTTC.

The chain links TRBV28 to TRBJ1-6, with 7 bases fitting TRBD1. CDR1 MDHEN and CDR2 SYDVKM come from the germline V gene. This CDR3 comprises 13 residues. J was trimmed by 8 bases and V by 10 bases; bases with no gene match: 8. CDR3 amino acids: CATTWQGDSPLHF. In DNA, the CDR3 is TGTGCCACCACGTGGCAGGGGGATTCACCCCTCCACTTT. The entire variable domain, with the rest obtained from reference TRBV28 and TRBJ1-6, is as follows: DVKVTQSSRYLVKRTGEKVFLECVQDMDHENMFWYRQDPGLGLRLIYFSYDVKMKEKGDIPEGYSVSREKKERFSLILESASTNQTSMYLCATTWQGDSPLHFGNGTRLTVT.

The CDR3 is CASSWTGYNEQFF. Written as DNA, the CDR3 is TGTGCCAGCAGCTGGACTGGCTACAATGAGCAGTTCTTC. The chain is built from TRBV5-4 and TRBJ2-1, with a tentative D call TRBD2 (5 bases). The V end was cut by 3 bases, the J end by 3 bases, with 7 bases between. Germline assignment: CDR1 SGHNT and CDR2 YYREEE (reference sequence). CDR3 length equals 13 residues.

This clone was recorded once. The gene calls are TRBV2 and TRBJ2-3, with D maybe TRBD1 (5 bases). V gave up 8 bases and J gave up 2 bases, with 14 bases separating them. Germline V gene lookup returns CDR1 SNHLY and CDR2 FYNNEI. The CDR3 has 14 residues. DNA for the CDR3: TGTGCCAGCTCAAGAAAAGGGGACACAGATACGCAGTATTTT. Its protein is CASSRKGDTDTQYF.

DNA of the CDR3: TGTGCCAGCAGTGATACAGGGGGCGCGAACACCGGGGAGCTGTTTTTT. This encodes CASSDTGGANTGELFF. The chain couples TRBV25-1 to TRBJ2-2, with TRBD1 matching over 9 bases. Germline V gives CDR1 MGHDK, CDR2 SYGVNS. The V and J ends lost 3 bases and 0 bases, in that order; junction bases with no gene match: 2. The CDR3 covers 16 residues.

This chain uses TRBV3-1 (or the pseudogene TRBV3-2) with TRBJ1-4, with 7 nucleotides matching TRBD1. In germline, CDR1 is LGHDT, CDR2 YNNKEL (reference sequence). CDR3 length: 13 residues. V shed 8 bases and J 2 bases; nucleotides not matched to a gene: 2. The CDR3 nucleotides are TGTGCCAGCCGGGACAGCACTAATGAAAAACTGTTTTTT. This sequence encodes CASRDSTNEKLFF.